These 14 T cell receptor beta chains originate from one sample sequenced in a study of vaccination effects on CD4 cells after COVID-19 (dated by TCRdb to 2021 to 2024). Library construction relied on the immunoSEQ multiplex PCR assay. The source is immuneACCESS, and TCRdb retained only in-frame sequences with V and J called. Part of the clones is not carried over; for the studies checked, unresolved V genes explain less than half of this, and the remainder is unexplained. The table for this sample lists about 20,000 clones; around 74% of them were counted only once. About 40% of the sample is held by the ten biggest clonotypes. Their cognate antigens are unknown. In the ViraFEST assay, PBMC were stimulated with viral peptide pools, and antigen-specific CD4+ T cell clonotypes were then identified by expansion using TCR sequencing. After more than 9 days of culture, CD4+ T cells were isolated with the EasySep CD4+ T cell isolation kit. PCR-confirmed SARS-CoV-2 infection had occurred in convalescent patients between March and December 2020, before the Alpha, Beta and Delta variants emerged in the United States.

The material was CD4+ T cells from PBMCs cultured with a peptide pool, obtained before COVID-19 vaccination. The receptors derive from a human donor who had a prior SARS-CoV-2 infection.

The table lists this clone with a count of one. The chain has TRBV7-6 and TRBJ1-3; D possibly corresponds to TRBD1 (6 bases). The length of the CDR3 is 14 residues. Germline loops: CDR1 SGHVS, CDR2 FNYEAQ. Between the trimmed V and J ends, which lost 2 bases and 10 bases, there was a span of 15 bases. CDR3: CASSLSSSGATIYF. Written as DNA, the CDR3 is TGTGCCAGCAGCTTATCGTCCTCAGGGGCGACCATATATTTT. Full variable domain (outside the CDR3, taken from reference TRBV7-6 and TRBJ1-3): GAGVSQSPRYKVTKRGQDVALRCDPISGHVSLYWYRQALGQGPEFLTYFNYEAQQDKSGLPNDRFSAERPEGSISTLTIQRTEQRDSAMYRCASSLSSSGATIYFGEGSWLTVV.

The chain carries TRBV9 and TRBJ2-3, with D uncertain. V lost 3 bases and J 6 bases, leaving 11 bases between the germline ends. The CDR3 is made up of 13 amino acids. The V gene's germline CDR1 is SGDLS and CDR2 YYNGEE. The CDR3 region is CASSANLMDTQYF. CDR3 sequence (DNA): TGTGCCAGCAGCGCCAACCTAATGGATACGCAGTATTTT.

The V and J genes are TRBV2 and TRBJ2-1; the D call may be TRBD1 or TRBD2 (5 bases each). Trimming pared 8 bases from V and 0 bases from J, leaving 20 bases between. Germline-derived CDR1 and CDR2 are SNHLY and FYNNEI. This CDR3 has 17 residues. The CDR3 region has the DNA TGTGCCAGCGGCCTCACCGAGGGGAGAAGCTCCTACAATGAGCAGTTCTTC. This translates into CASGLTEGRSSYNEQFF.

The chain carries TRBV5-1 and TRBJ2-2; the match to TRBD1 covers 8 bases. V shed 3 bases and J 4 bases; nucleotides not matched to a gene: 5. This CDR3 comprises 15 residues. The V gene's germline CDR1 is SGHRS and CDR2 YFSETQ. CDR3 in amino acids: CASSSTGVATGELFF. DNA for the CDR3: TGCGCCAGCAGCTCGACAGGGGTAGCCACCGGGGAGCTGTTTTTT.

This clone was seen a few times. The V call is TRBV3-1 (or the pseudogene TRBV3-2), the J call TRBJ1-1; 7 positions match TRBD1. In germline, CDR1 is LGHDT, CDR2 YNNKEL (reference sequence). With V trimmed by 3 bases and J by 3 bases, 7 bases remained unmatched. The CDR3 is 15 residues long. CDR3 DNA sequence: TGTGCCAGCAGCCAGTCACCCACAGGGGACACTGAAGCTTTCTTT. This sequence encodes CASSQSPTGDTEAFF.

V is TRBV6-4 and J is TRBJ1-1; no clear D. The V and J ends lost 5 bases and 6 bases respectively, with 13 bases between them. This CDR3 is 13 amino acids long. Germline V CDR1 and CDR2: MRHNA, SNTAGT. The CDR3 nucleotides are TGTGCCAGCAGTCTGTGCTGCCCGCCTGAAGCTTTCTTT. Protein sequence: CASSLCCPPEAFF.

The chain is built from TRBV5-1 and TRBJ1-4; D is ambiguous. CDR1 and CDR2 from the germline V gene are SGHRS and YFSETQ. This CDR3 contains 16 residues. With 3 bases removed from V and 4 bases from J, the gap between germline ends came to 16 bases. CDR3 sequence (DNA): TGCGCCAGCAGCTCAAGCGGGCTTGGTCTTAATGAAAAACTGTTTTTT. Amino acid sequence: CASSSSGLGLNEKLFF.

Written as DNA, the CDR3 is TGTGCCAGCAGCGTATTTGGAGCGGGAGTCCCAGATACGCAGTATTTT. Translating gives CASSVFGAGVPDTQYF. This chain connects TRBV9 to TRBJ2-3; TRBD2 aligns across 8 bases. Unmatched junction bases numbered 8, after V lost 1 base and J lost 4 bases. The V gene's germline CDR1 is SGDLS and CDR2 YYNGEE. CDR3 length equals 16 residues.

This clone was seen only once. V usage is TRBV12-5 and J usage is TRBJ1-5; D is uncertain. V was clipped by 3 bases and J by 6 bases, with 6 bases between them. This CDR3 contains 12 residues. Germline CDR1 LGHNT, CDR2 FRNRAP. CDR3 nucleotides: TGTGCTAGTGGTTTTTTAAGTCAGCCCCAGCATTTT. This encodes CASGFLSQPQHF.

The rearrangement links TRBV30 to TRBJ1-1, with D possibly TRBD1 on 5 matching bases. Between the trimmed V and J ends, which lost 3 bases and 4 bases, there was a span of 15 bases. In germline, CDR1 is GTSNPN, CDR2 SVGIG (reference sequence). This CDR3 contains 14 residues. This CDR3 is CAWRQTARGTEAFF. The CDR3 DNA is TGTGCCTGGAGACAGACAGCGAGGGGCACTGAAGCTTTCTTT. The whole variable domain, filled in from reference TRBV30 and TRBJ1-1, reads SQTIHQWPATLVQPVGSPLSLECTVEGTSNPNLYWYRQAAGRGLQLLFYSVGIGQISSEVPQNLSASRPQDRQFILSSKKLLLSDSGFYLCAWRQTARGTEAFFGQGTRLTVV.

The chain couples TRBV7-2 to TRBJ1-2, with D perhaps matching TRBD1 (5 bases). Germline-derived CDR1 and CDR2 are SGHTA and FQGNSA. V lost 4 bases and J lost 0, with 15 bases in between. This CDR3 is built from 16 residues. The CDR3 nucleotides are TGTGCCAGCAGCTCCAGTCCGGGACGTACTAACTATGGCTACACCTTC. Protein sequence: CASSSSPGRTNYGYTF.

This chain links TRBV24-1 with TRBJ2-3; D possibly corresponds to TRBD2 (6 bases). This CDR3 spans 16 amino acids. Trimming took 1 base from V and 0 from J, leaving 10 bases between them. Looked up from germline, CDR1 is KGHDR and CDR2 is SFDVKD. DNA of the CDR3: TGTGCCACCAGTGATTTCGGGGGACCTAGCACAGATACGCAGTATTTT. Protein product: CATSDFGGPSTDTQYF.

The chain links TRBV15 to TRBJ2-7; TRBD1 aligns across 7 bases. J was trimmed by 2 bases and V by 0 bases; bases with no gene match: 4. CDR1 and CDR2 (germline): LNHNV, YYDKDF (reference sequence). This CDR3 has 15 amino acids. CDR3 DNA: TGTGCCACCAGCAGAGATGGGACAGAAGCCTACGAGCAGTACTTC. It codes for CATSRDGTEAYEQYF.

The chain carries TRBV5-4 and TRBJ2-1; 11 bases are a match to TRBD2. The V gene end was trimmed by 2 bases and the J gene end by 7 bases; junction bases not matched to a gene: 8. The CDR3 sequence is 16 residues long. Germline V gene data show CDR1 as SGHNT and CDR2 as YYREEE (reference sequence). The DNA of the CDR3 is TGTGCCAGCAGCTTTCCGCCTAGCGGGAGGTTTAATGAGCAGTTCTTC. Translating gives CASSFPPSGRFNEQFF.